These 31 T cell receptor beta chains were all obtained from the same sample, sequenced in a study of Graves' ophthalmopathy and Graves' hyperthyroidism. Amplification targeted the TCR beta CDR3 regions, with RNA transcripts as the source material. Second-round multiplex PCR came after first-round RT-PCR with HTBI primers. TCRdb itself ran the multiplex PCR reads through MiXCR, one entry per CDR3 protein. This table holds over a million distinct CDR3 sequences, about two fifths found once. Specimen: peripheral blood or thyroid tissue (not recorded which). Receptors originate from an adult man with Graves' hyperthyroidism.

The V gene is TRBV5-6, the J gene TRBJ1-6; D gene ambiguous. Germline V gene data show CDR1 as SGHDT and CDR2 as YYEEEE. The CDR3 loop spans 15 amino acids. Trimming removed 3 bases at V and 7 bases at J, with 14 bases between. CDR3 sequence (DNA): TGTGCCAGCAGCTCCGTAGGAACGAGGAATTCACCCCTCCACTTT. It is translated as CASSSVGTRNSPLHF.

This clonotype was seen a handful of times. The CDR3 region has the DNA TGTGCCAGCAGCTTGGGACTAGCGGGAGGGCCGGTCGCCTACGAGCAGTACTTC. Amino acids: CASSLGLAGGPVAYEQYF. The V and J genes are TRBV7-8 and TRBJ2-7, with 16 bases matching TRBD2. The CDR3 has 18 residues. From germline, CDR1 is SGHVS and CDR2 FQNEAQ. The junction had 7 bases not matched to a gene; V was cut back by 3 bases and J by 2 bases.

This chain joins TRBV7-9 and TRBJ2-5; the D gene could be TRBD1 or TRBD2 (5 bases each). This CDR3 comprises 18 residues. Germline V gene lookup returns CDR1 SEHNR and CDR2 FQNEAQ (reference sequence). Deletions cut 5 bases from V and 14 bases from J, with 36 bases between. CDR3 sequence reads: CASSVGSNPGPRRQTPYF. CDR3 DNA sequence: TGTGCCAGCAGCGTTGGATCGAATCCGGGACCAAGGAGGCAGACCCCTTACTTC. Combining the CDR3 with reference TRBV7-9 and TRBJ2-5 gives the whole variable domain DTGVSQNPRHKITKRGQNVTFRCDPISEHNRLYWYRQTLGQGPEFLTYFQNEAQLEKSRLLSDRFSAERPKGSFSTLEIQRTEQGDSAMYLCASSVGSNPGPRRQTPYFGPGTRLLVL.

Comment on this clonotype: A much larger clonotype is one base distant, so this may be a read error. The chain carries TRBV20-1 and TRBJ1-2; no clear D gene. V was cut by 2 bases and J by 8 bases, with 12 bases left in between. The V gene's germline CDR1 is DFQATT and CDR2 SNEGSKA (reference sequence). This CDR3 has 12 residues. The CDR3, as DNA: TGCAGTGCTAGAAAGGGTATGGTGGGCTACACCTTC. Protein: CSARKGMVGYTF.

Ten or more counts support this clonotype. The chain couples TRBV2 to TRBJ2-5; D may be TRBD2 (6 bases). V dropped 6 bases and J dropped 5 bases, with 13 bases sitting between them. CDR3 size: 13 residues. Germline V gene data show CDR1 as SNHLY and CDR2 as FYNNEI. The CDR3 DNA is TGTGCCAGCAGGATCTTGAGCGGGGAGACCCAGTACTTC. This translates into CASRILSGETQYF.

The chain employs TRBV20-1 and TRBJ2-7; D could derive from TRBD1 or TRBD2 (5 bases each). This CDR3 has 16 residues. The ends were cut back, 1 base at V and 2 bases at J, with 18 bases in the middle. The germline CDR1 and CDR2 sequences are DFQATT and SNEGSKA (reference sequence). Here the CDR3 reads CSARGDQRLTAYEQYF. CDR3 sequence (DNA): TGCAGTGCTAGAGGGGACCAGAGGCTTACCGCCTACGAGCAGTACTTC.

A word on this clonotype: This sequence may be a read error, since a much larger clone differs from it by one base. This rearrangement joins TRBV20-1 to TRBJ2-7; D is possibly TRBD1 or TRBD2 (5 bases each). This CDR3 has 14 residues. Germline loops: CDR1 DFQATT, CDR2 SNEGSKA (reference sequence). The V end was cut by 0 bases, the J end by 2 bases, with 11 bases between. CDR3 amino acids: CSARDGGTTYEQYF. CDR3 bases: TGCAGTGCTAGAGATGGGGGAACGACCTACGAGCAGTACTTC.

The chain employs TRBV7-2 and TRBJ2-3; tentatively, D is TRBD1 (7 bases). Trimming took off 6 bases at V and 0 bases at J, with 16 bases between the two ends. Germline lookup yields CDR1 SGHTA and CDR2 FQGNSA. The CDR3 extends over 16 amino acids. CDR3 sequence reads: CASSGLTGASTDTQYF. The CDR3 DNA reads TGTGCCAGCAGTGGACTAACAGGGGCCAGCACAGATACGCAGTATTTT.

Turning to this clonotype: This clone may be a read error of a much larger clone one base away. Given the absence of the conserved phenylalanine or tryptophan at the CDR3 end, a read error is likely. V gene TRBV6-2 or TRBV6-3 combines with J gene TRBJ1-1; D possibly corresponds to TRBD1 (5 bases). Germline CDR1 reads MNHEY; CDR2 reads SVGEGT. The CDR3 sequence is 11 residues long. The V gene lost 8 bases and the J gene lost 4 bases, with 8 bases spanning the gap. The CDR3 DNA follows: TGTGCCAGCTCGGGACGCACTGAAGCTTTCTCT. Protein product: CASSGRTEAFS.

The chain couples TRBV6-1 to TRBJ1-1, with a tentative D call TRBD1 (5 bases). The V end lost 6 bases, the J end lost 0 bases, and 20 bases lay between the germline ends. Germline CDR1 is MNHNS and CDR2 is SASEGT. This CDR3 has 17 amino acids. Written as DNA, the CDR3 is TGTGCCAGCAGAAAAACCGGGACGGGGGACTTGAACACTGAAGCTTTCTTT. It specifies CASRKTGTGDLNTEAFF.

The chain has TRBV7-9 and TRBJ2-5; D is uncertain. The CDR3 consists of 19 residues. V dropped 1 base and J dropped 5 bases, with 26 bases sitting between them. The germline V gene has CDR1 SEHNR and CDR2 FQNEAQ (reference sequence). The CDR3, as DNA: TGTGCCAGCAGCTTAGGGACCCCTCCTCTGGGGAAAATCCGGGAGACCCAGTACTTC. It codes for CASSLGTPPLGKIRETQYF.

The V gene is TRBV5-5, the J gene TRBJ2-5, with D perhaps TRBD1 (5 bases). V was cut by 1 base and J by 2 bases, with 15 bases left in between. Germline lookup yields CDR1 SGHKS and CDR2 YYEKEE (reference sequence). The length of the CDR3 is 16 residues. CDR3 sequence reads: CASSLRSRAEQETQYF. The CDR3 coding sequence is TGTGCCAGCAGCTTGAGGTCCAGGGCAGAACAAGAGACCCAGTACTTC.

The rearrangement links TRBV5-1 to TRBJ2-7; tentatively, D is TRBD1 (5 bases). The CDR3 is 13 amino acids. Germline V gene data show CDR1 as SGHRS and CDR2 as YFSETQ. Trimming stripped 5 bases from V and 5 bases from J, with 14 bases between. CDR3 sequence: CASRDTDMDEQYF. The DNA of the CDR3 is TGCGCCAGCAGAGACACGGACATGGACGAGCAGTACTTC.

In its sample, this clonotype was seen many times. J is TRBJ1-1 and V is TRBV7-9, with D possibly being TRBD1 (5 bases). The CDR3 loop spans 13 amino acids. V dropped 10 bases and J dropped 1 base, with 13 bases sitting between them. The germline V gene encodes CDR1 SEHNR and CDR2 FQNEAQ (reference sequence). The chain's CDR3 is CAIRTPTNTEAFF. The CDR3 DNA sequence: TGTGCCATCCGGACACCCACGAACACTGAAGCTTTCTTT. The whole variable domain, remainder taken from reference TRBV7-9 and TRBJ1-1, is DTGVSQNPRHKITKRGQNVTFRCDPISEHNRLYWYRQTLGQGPEFLTYFQNEAQLEKSRLLSDRFSAERPKGSFSTLEIQRTEQGDSAMYLCAIRTPTNTEAFFGQGTRLTVV.

Ten or more counts support this clonotype. This chain connects TRBV19 to TRBJ2-7; D is undetermined. The V end was cut by 5 bases, the J end by 6 bases, with 17 bases between. The CDR3 covers 14 residues. Germline loops: CDR1 LNHDA, CDR2 SQIVND (reference sequence). CDR3 sequence (DNA): TGTGCCAGTAGTGTTAGCCGCGGAGACGGCGAGCAGTACTTC. This encodes CASSVSRGDGEQYF.

The chain couples TRBV7-9 to TRBJ2-7, with D hard to call. CDR3 length: 12 amino acids. Trimming stripped 5 bases from V and 6 bases from J, with 11 bases between. Germline CDR1 reads SEHNR; CDR2 reads FQNEAQ (reference sequence). The DNA for the CDR3 is TGTGCCAGCAGCGATGCGGCCCGCGAGCAGTACTTC. Amino acids: CASSDAAREQYF.

The sample holds many counts of this clonotype. The chain joins TRBV5-1 to TRBJ1-1; 8 bases map to TRBD1. The junction had 4 bases not matched to a gene; V was cut back by 0 bases and J by 6 bases. CDR3 length: 14 amino acids. Looked up from germline, CDR1 is SGHRS and CDR2 is YFSETQ. CDR3 sequence: CASSLGTGFAEAFF. CDR3 DNA: TGCGCCAGCAGCTTGGGGACAGGGTTCGCTGAAGCTTTCTTT.

This clonotype was detected ten times or more. For the CDR3, the DNA is TGCAGCGCCAGGGAGACCGGGGAGCTGTTTTTT. Amino acids: CSARETGELFF. J is TRBJ2-2 and V is TRBV20-1; the D call may be TRBD1 or TRBD2 (5 bases each). This CDR3 region has 11 residues. Germline values: CDR1 DFQATT, CDR2 SNEGSKA (reference sequence).

This clonotype was detected a few times. The chain recombines TRBV19 with TRBJ2-2, with TRBD2 identical over 8 bases. From germline, CDR1 is LNHDA and CDR2 SQIVND (reference sequence). The CDR3 sequence is 18 residues long. V lost 10 bases to trimming and J lost 3 bases; unmatched junction nucleotides: 19. CDR3 nucleotides: TGTGCCACCAGAAGGATCCAGCGGGAGCAAGGATACACCGGGGAGCTGTTTTTT. Translation: CATRRIQREQGYTGELFF.

In this sample, this clonotype turned up many times. The CDR3 DNA reads TGTGCCAGCAGCGACCCCCCTGGAAACACCATATATTTT. Translation: CASSDPPGNTIYF. The rearrangement joins TRBV7-8 to TRBJ1-3; D gene uncertain. Trimming took 5 bases from V and 2 from J, leaving 7 bases between them. The CDR3 totals 13 residues. CDR1 is SGHVS and CDR2 is FQNEAQ in the germline V gene.

The gene calls are TRBV12-3 or TRBV12-4 and TRBJ2-5, with 13 bases identical to TRBD2. Trimming removed 2 bases from V and 7 bases from J; junction bases left unmatched: 7. The CDR3 runs 16 residues. The chain's CDR3 is CASSLRTSGGSGTQYF. The DNA of the CDR3 is TGTGCCAGCAGTTTAAGGACTAGCGGGGGTTCGGGGACCCAGTACTTC.

This clonotype was counted at least ten times. This chain joins TRBV19 and TRBJ2-7, with a weak D call TRBD2 (7 bases). This CDR3 spans 15 amino acids. V gave up 3 bases and J gave up 2 bases, with 14 bases separating them. Germline CDR1 LNHDA, CDR2 SQIVND (reference sequence). CDR3 coding DNA: TGTGCCAGTAGTATCAGCGCGGGGGCTACCTACGAGCAGTACTTC. It translates to CASSISAGATYEQYF.

This clonotype showed up many times. The V gene is TRBV12-3 or TRBV12-4, the J gene TRBJ1-5; no reliable D call. The CDR3 extends over 14 amino acids. The V and J ends lost 6 bases and 2 bases respectively, with 11 bases between them. The CDR3 region has the DNA TGTGCCAGCAGCCCTTTGAGGGGCAATCAGCCCCAGCATTTT. Its translation is CASSPLRGNQPQHF.

This clonotype was counted a few times. V gene TRBV6-5 combines with J gene TRBJ1-4; TRBD1 agrees at 10 bases. V gave up 10 bases and J gave up 8 bases; unmatched junction bases: 7. The CDR3 contains 13 residues. The germline V gene encodes CDR1 MNHEY and CDR2 SVGAGI. The CDR3 here is CATSTGGLEKLFF. CDR3 sequence (DNA): TGTGCCACCTCGACAGGGGGCCTGGAAAAACTGTTTTTT.

The rearrangement joins TRBV29-1 to TRBJ2-7; D possibly corresponds to TRBD2 (6 bases). The V and J ends lost 4 bases and 3 bases respectively, with 16 bases between them. CDR3 size: 14 residues. The germline V gene encodes CDR1 SQVTM and CDR2 ANQGSEA. The CDR3 loop reads CSVVPPGGRYEQYF. DNA for the CDR3: TGCAGCGTTGTACCTCCCGGGGGTCGCTACGAGCAGTACTTC.

Many counts were recorded for this clonotype. In nucleotides, the CDR3 is TGTGCCACCGGGGGGGGAAGCTCCTACGAGCAGTACTTC. It yields the protein CATGGGSSYEQYF. The rearrangement links TRBV15 to TRBJ2-7, with 7 nucleotides matching TRBD2. Unmatched junction bases numbered 4, after V lost 8 bases and J lost 0 bases. Germline V lookup: CDR1 LNHNV, CDR2 YYDKDF (reference sequence). The CDR3 sequence is 13 residues long.

This clonotype occurred many times. The chain combines TRBV29-1 with TRBJ2-7; D is uncertain. The V gene's germline CDR1 is SQVTM and CDR2 ANQGSEA. The CDR3 length is 12 residues. The ends were cut back, 3 bases at V and 5 bases at J, with 11 bases in the middle. CDR3 sequence reads: CSVEGQNDEQYF. The CDR3 coding sequence is TGCAGCGTTGAGGGTCAGAACGACGAGCAGTACTTC.

V gene TRBV2 combines with J gene TRBJ2-7; D unclear. This CDR3 is built from 16 residues. Germline V gives CDR1 SNHLY, CDR2 FYNNEI. The V end lost 5 bases, the J end lost 0 bases, and 17 bases lay between the germline ends. CDR3 sequence reads: CASSYTPLWGSYEQYF. CDR3 bases: TGTGCCAGCAGTTACACTCCCCTCTGGGGCTCCTACGAGCAGTACTTC.

With respect to this clonotype: A much more abundant neighbour one base away suggests this may be a read error. V usage is TRBV20-1 and J usage is TRBJ2-5; D is tentatively TRBD1 or TRBD2 (5 bases each). This CDR3 comprises 13 residues. CDR1 is DFQATT and CDR2 is SNEGSKA in the germline V gene (reference sequence). The V and J ends lost 5 bases and 4 bases respectively, with 14 bases between them. The CDR3 is CSAEGNSGETQYF. DNA of the CDR3: TGCAGTGCTGAGGGGAATAGTGGAGAGACCCAGTACTTC.

This clonotype was counted ten times or more. The chain recombines TRBV29-1 with TRBJ1-2; D not resolved. Trimming removed 6 bases from V and 1 base from J, with 12 bases in between. CDR3 size: 13 residues. Germline values: CDR1 SQVTM, CDR2 ANQGSEA. This CDR3 reads CSVTGLHNYGYTF. CDR3 nucleotides: TGCAGCGTCACCGGGCTACATAACTATGGCTACACCTTC.

With respect to this clonotype: At one boundary the junction diverges from the germline segment, which might be a read error. This chain connects TRBV5-1 to TRBJ2-7; D may match TRBD1 or TRBD2 (7 bases each). Per germline, CDR1 SGHRS and CDR2 YFSETQ. The CDR3 sequence is 15 residues long. CDR3 bases: TGTGCCAGCAGCGGGACAGAGGACCCATCCTACGAGCAGTACTTC. Translation gives CASSGTEDPSYEQYF. Full variable domain (missing parts from reference TRBV5-1 and TRBJ2-7): KAGVTQTPRYLIKTRGQQVTLSCSPISGHRSVSWYQQTPGQGLQFLFEYFSETQRNKGNFPGRFSGRQFSNSRSEMNVSTLELGDSALYLCASSGTEDPSYEQYFGPGTRLTVT.